This note documents a single TCR beta chain sequence. Its antigen is unknown. TCR beta CDR3 regions were amplified from RNA transcripts. First-round RT-PCR with HTBI primers amplified the TCR CDR3 region. MiXCR was run by TCRdb on the multiplex PCR reads, yielding one entry per CDR3 protein. The table includes hundreds of thousands of distinct CDR3 sequences, about 15% detected once. For the diagnoses, clinical symptoms, serum thyroxine and TRAb, thyroid ultrasound and orbital computed tomography were used. The data stem from a study of T cells in Graves' hyperthyroidism and ophthalmopathy. Across the study: Peripheral blood was taken when the disease was first diagnosed, before any treatment began.

General study results and limits: A 13 V-J model separated ophthalmopathy from stable hyperthyroidism.

Per the germline V gene, CDR1 is SGHTA and CDR2 is FQGTGA. V lost 5 bases and J 7 bases, leaving 11 bases between the germline ends. This CDR3 is built from 13 residues. This chain connects TRBV7-3 to TRBJ2-2; D not certain. Material for sequencing was blood. The TCR was taken from a woman aged 40 to 55 with Graves' ophthalmopathy. For the CDR3, the DNA is TGTGCCAGCAGCCAGGTGGCAGGCGGGGAGCTGTTTTTT. The encoded protein is CASSQVAGGELFF.